This passage covers 2 T cell receptor beta chains from one sample sequenced in a study of shared clonotypes between healthy human individuals. The repertoire was sequenced with immunoSEQ multiplex PCR; TCRdb's copy has only in-frame clones and lacks some. The sample has 2 million to 2.5 million clones, 80% to 95% seen once. The sample consisted of naive CD4+ T cells from PBMCs. Subset: CD45RA+ positively selected. These receptors were collected from a man aged 18 to 30 in good health. Some clones in this sample may be carry-over from other donors' samples.

V usage is TRBV18 and J usage is TRBJ2-5, with D possibly TRBD1 on 6 matching bases. Germline V gene lookup returns CDR1 KGHSH and CDR2 LQKENI. V was cut by 4 bases and J by 4 bases, with 13 bases left in between. This CDR3 region has 14 residues. CDR3 loop: CASSRATGLETQYF. The CDR3 DNA follows: TGTGCCAGCTCACGAGCAACAGGGCTAGAGACCCAGTACTTC.

The rearrangement links TRBV5-4 to TRBJ2-1; 10 bases match TRBD2. The trim removed 0 bases at V and 7 bases at J, leaving 4 bases unmatched. This CDR3 comprises 15 residues. Germline assignment: CDR1 SGHNT and CDR2 YYREEE (reference sequence). CDR3 protein: CASSLVSGRRNEQFF. CDR3 DNA: TGTGCCAGCAGCTTGGTTAGCGGGAGGAGGAATGAGCAGTTCTTC. Full variable domain (rest looked up from reference TRBV5-4 and TRBJ2-1): ETGVTQSPTHLIKTRGQQVTLRCSSQSGHNTVSWYQQALGQGPQFIFQYYREEENGRGNFPPRFSGLQFPNYSSELNVNALELDDSALYLCASSLVSGRRNEQFFGPGTRLTVL.